The 2 T cell receptor beta chains below come from one sample, sequenced in a study of high-grade serous ovarian cancer treatment subgroups. Libraries were prepared by immunoSEQ multiplex PCR; TCRdb keeps only in-frame clonotypes and omits some of them. Of about 16,000 clones in the sample, approximately 76% are singletons; the top ten hold 4.5%. The tumor samples were collected prior to definitive surgery or chemotherapy. The sample was tumor tissue. All receptors come from a human donor with high-grade serous ovarian cancer.

The V and J genes are TRBV7-2 and TRBJ2-1, with D possibly being TRBD1 (5 bases). Germline V lookup: CDR1 SGHTA, CDR2 FQGNSA. This CDR3 is 14 amino acids long. V was trimmed by 5 bases and J by 3 bases, leaving 11 bases between them. CDR3 DNA: TGTGCCAGCAGCGGAAGACAGATCTACAATGAGCAGTTCTTC. This encodes CASSGRQIYNEQFF.

This clone was seen more than once but under ten times. The genes are TRBV19 and TRBJ2-3; 7 nucleotides align to TRBD1. Per germline, CDR1 LNHDA and CDR2 SQIVND (reference sequence). Trimming cost V 6 bases and J 3 bases; bases outside gene matches: 9. The CDR3 consists of 15 residues. The DNA of the CDR3 is TGTGCCAGTAGCTCGACAGGGTTCCGGACAGATACGCAGTATTTT. This encodes CASSSTGFRTDTQYF.